This entry concerns a single T cell receptor (beta chain). Its antigen is undetermined. This sample is part of a study of T-cell memory formation after mild COVID-19. Study conclusions and caveats: Specificity for SARS-CoV-2 was not confirmed among the second-wave clones peaking on day 37.

Each CDR3 protein gets one entry after TCRdb re-called the 5' RACE reads with MiXCR. The repertoire holds hundreds of thousands of distinct CDR3 sequences, with roughly 20% as singletons. This clonotype was obtained from an adult woman who had mild COVID-19 (a few samples of this study predate the infection). Cell type and time point are not known. Sequencing was done on a sample of PBMCs or a T cell subset sorted from them (not recorded which).

CDR3 bases: TGCAGTGCTAGAGATGGGGGCAATCAGCCCCAGCATTTT. Translation: CSARDGGNQPQHF. The chain links TRBV20-1 to TRBJ1-5; D unresolved. Per germline, CDR1 DFQATT and CDR2 SNEGSKA (reference sequence). This CDR3 is built from 13 residues. Trimming shortened V by 0 bases and J by 2 bases, and 5 bases separated the two germline ends.